The rows below give T cell receptor beta chains drawn from one sample of a study of blood T cells in healthy people across ages. Via MiXCR, TCRdb re-called the 5' RACE reads, giving one row per CDR3 protein. The sample lists around 1.7 million distinct CDR3 sequences; approximately 30% were seen once. The sample taken for sequencing was blood. The receptors derive from a woman aged 30 to 39 in good health. Each CDR3 is given with its conserved first and last residue. Each record gives: CDR3 protein, CDR3 DNA, D gene, J gene, V gene, clone size. D genes are given only for firm matches. Clone size appears in some rows only: once, few, many, or a class for an expanded clone.

cdr3_aa: CASSYRVLHQPQHF
cdr3_nt: TGTGCCAGCAGTTACAGGGTGCTCCATCAGCCCCAGCATTTT
d_call: NA
j_call: TRBJ1-5
v_call: TRBV6-2/TRBV6-3
clone_size: NA

cdr3_aa: CASSLEGGPLDNEQFF
cdr3_nt: TGTGCCAGCAGCTTAGAGGGGGGTCCCCTGGACAATGAGCAGTTCTTC
d_call: NA
j_call: TRBJ2-1
v_call: TRBV7-9
clone_size: NA

cdr3_aa: CASRPQRFANQPQHF
cdr3_nt: TGTGCCAGCAGACCACAGCGGTTTGCCAATCAGCCCCAGCATTTT
d_call: NA
j_call: TRBJ1-5
v_call: TRBV6-5
clone_size: few

cdr3_aa: CASISRPQYF
cdr3_nt: TGCGCCAGCATCTCTCGGCCACAGTACTTC
d_call: NA
j_call: TRBJ2-5
v_call: TRBV4-3
clone_size: few

cdr3_aa: CASSPLVGLGQPQHF
cdr3_nt: TGTGCCAGCAGCCCCCTCGTCGGATTAGGGCAGCCCCAGCATTTT
d_call: NA
j_call: TRBJ1-5
v_call: TRBV6-2/TRBV6-3
clone_size: few

cdr3_aa: CASSQTVHETQYF
cdr3_nt: TGTGCCAGCTCACAGACAGTTCACGAGACCCAGTACTTC
d_call: NA
j_call: TRBJ2-5
v_call: TRBV18
clone_size: few

cdr3_aa: CSARGRYYTDTQYF
cdr3_nt: TGCAGTGCTAGGGGCCGGTACTACACAGATACGCAGTATTTT
d_call: NA
j_call: TRBJ2-3
v_call: TRBV20-1
clone_size: few

cdr3_aa: CASYPRGGAETQYF
cdr3_nt: TGTGCCAGTTATCCGAGGGGGGGGGCAGAGACCCAGTACTTC
d_call: NA
j_call: TRBJ2-5
v_call: TRBV6-5
clone_size: NA

cdr3_aa: CASRLLDTATNSPLHF
cdr3_nt: TGTGCCAGCAGACTCCTCGACACCGCGACTAATTCACCCCTCCACTTT
d_call: NA
j_call: TRBJ1-6
v_call: TRBV7-2
clone_size: few

cdr3_aa: CASSPQVGLYSNQPQHF
cdr3_nt: TGTGCCAGCAGTCCCCAAGTAGGGCTCTATAGCAATCAGCCCCAGCATTTT
d_call: NA
j_call: TRBJ1-5
v_call: TRBV28
clone_size: NA

cdr3_aa: CSVRQGADTQYF
cdr3_nt: TGCAGCGTTCGGCAGGGGGCAGATACGCAGTATTTT
d_call: TRBD1
j_call: TRBJ2-3
v_call: TRBV29-1
clone_size: NA

cdr3_aa: CASSREVLNSAEAFF
cdr3_nt: TGCGCCAGCTCCCGGGAAGTACTCAATTCTGCTGAAGCTTTCTTT
d_call: NA
j_call: TRBJ1-1
v_call: TRBV5-1
clone_size: few